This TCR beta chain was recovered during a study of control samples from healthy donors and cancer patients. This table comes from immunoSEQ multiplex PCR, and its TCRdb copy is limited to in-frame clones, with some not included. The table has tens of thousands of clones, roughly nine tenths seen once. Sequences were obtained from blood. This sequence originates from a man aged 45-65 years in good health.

The chain's CDR3 is CASSVGRGGFEAFF. DNA of the CDR3: TGTGCCAGCAGCGTAGGGAGAGGGGGCTTTGAAGCTTTCTTT. The J gene is TRBJ1-1, the V gene TRBV9; 7 bases fit TRBD1. Germline values: CDR1 SGDLS, CDR2 YYNGEE. The V and J ends lost 0 bases and 7 bases, in that order; junction bases with no gene match: 6. The CDR3 is made up of 14 amino acids.